This note documents a single TCR beta chain sequence. This entry is derived from a study of shared clonotypes between healthy human individuals. Study details: The cohort had two women and a few men, ages 18 to 49.

Profiled with immunoSEQ multiplex PCR; TCRdb holds only in-frame clones, not every one. The top ten hold about 1.7% of the sample, which has about 2.1 million clones, around 95% seen once. V gave up 0 bases and J gave up 5 bases; unmatched junction bases: 8. The CDR3 has 16 amino acids. The germline V gene encodes CDR1 LGHNA and CDR2 YNFKEQ. Naive CD8 cells lacked CD45RO, underwent positive selection for CCR7 and left out terminally differentiated effector memory CD45RA+ cells. Sequenced material: naive CD8+ T cells from PBMCs. This receptor was obtained from a man aged 18-30 years in good health. Some clones in this sample may be carry-over from other donors' samples. The chain employs TRBV4-2 and TRBJ2-7; 9 nucleotides match TRBD2. CDR3 sequence reads: CASSQDLSGGNDEQYF. The CDR3 DNA is TGTGCCAGCAGCCAAGATTTGAGCGGGGGGAACGACGAGCAGTACTTC.